This passage covers 12 T cell receptor beta chains from one sample sequenced in a study of blood T cell repertoires in COVID-19. The table came from immunoSEQ multiplex PCR; TCRdb's copy has only in-frame clones and leaves some out. This repertoire shows 130,000 to 150,000 clones, about 90% found once; its top ten account for 2.3%. The source material was peripheral blood. The receptors come from a human donor in a cohort sampled during active COVID-19.

This clone was recorded a few times. The rearrangement links TRBV7-3 to TRBJ2-2, with TRBD2 identical over 8 bases. The CDR3 is made up of 16 amino acids. The germline V gene encodes CDR1 SGHTA and CDR2 FQGTGA. The V segment lost 1 base and the J segment 4 bases; nucleotides outside the gene matches: 5. The CDR3 nucleotides read TGTGCCAGCAGCTTAATGCGGGGGGCTGGCACCGGGGAGCTGTTTTTT. Amino acid sequence: CASSLMRGAGTGELFF.

The chain couples TRBV5-1 to TRBJ2-1; 7 bases align to TRBD2. This CDR3 contains 16 residues. Trimming removed 4 bases from V and 0 bases from J; junction bases left unmatched: 7. Germline V gene data show CDR1 as SGHRS and CDR2 as YFSETQ. The DNA for the CDR3 is TGCGCCAGCAGCCCCATGACTAGCTCCTCCTACAATGAGCAGTTCTTC. It is translated as CASSPMTSSSYNEQFF. Combining the CDR3 with reference TRBV5-1 and TRBJ2-1 gives the whole variable domain KAGVTQTPRYLIKTRGQQVTLSCSPISGHRSVSWYQQTPGQGLQFLFEYFSETQRNKGNFPGRFSGRQFSNSRSEMNVSTLELGDSALYLCASSPMTSSSYNEQFFGPGTRLTVL.

The chain couples TRBV6-2 or TRBV6-3 to TRBJ2-7; D possibly corresponds to TRBD1 (5 bases). Germline assignment: CDR1 MNHEY and CDR2 SVGEGT. V lost 0 bases, J lost 0 bases, and 21 bases lay in between. This CDR3 is built from 19 residues. The CDR3 nucleotides are TGTGCCAGCAGTTACTCGATGCTTTCGTTGAAGGGGTTCTCCTACGAGCAGTACTTC. Its protein product is CASSYSMLSLKGFSYEQYF.

The gene calls are TRBV7-9 and TRBJ1-2, with D perhaps TRBD1 (5 bases). The CDR3 has 15 residues. V was shortened by 2 bases and J by 0 bases, with 10 bases between the two germline ends. Germline loops: CDR1 SEHNR, CDR2 FQNEAQ (reference sequence). CDR3 loop: CASSLSGQPNYGYTF. The CDR3 DNA sequence: TGTGCCAGCAGCTTAAGTGGACAACCTAACTATGGCTACACCTTC.

This clone is a singleton in its sample. The chain joins TRBV15 to TRBJ2-5, with D possibly TRBD2 on 6 matching bases. The CDR3 runs 15 residues. Trimming took off 0 bases at V and 2 bases at J, with 10 bases between the two ends. CDR1 and CDR2 from the germline V gene are LNHNV and YYDKDF (reference sequence). CDR3 residues: CATSRDYGGQETQYF. CDR3 sequence (DNA): TGTGCCACCAGCAGAGATTACGGGGGACAAGAGACCCAGTACTTC.

This chain joins TRBV3-1 (or the pseudogene TRBV3-2) and TRBJ2-1; 15 bases match TRBD2. The CDR3 is made up of 16 amino acids. The germline CDR1 and CDR2 sequences are LGHDT and YNNKEL (reference sequence). The V gene end was trimmed by 4 bases and the J gene end by 8 bases; junction bases not matched to a gene: 6. In nucleotides, the CDR3 is TGTGCCAGCAGCCCCGGGACTAGCGGGAGGATATATGAGCAGTTCTTC. Protein sequence: CASSPGTSGRIYEQFF.

The genes are TRBV5-1 and TRBJ2-7, with D perhaps TRBD1 (6 bases). V was trimmed by 6 bases and J by 2 bases, leaving 9 bases between them. The CDR3 length is 12 residues. Germline V gene sequence: CDR1 SGHRS, CDR2 YFSETQ. CDR3 DNA: TGCGCCAGCACGGACAGACCCTACGAGCAGTACTTC. This codes for CASTDRPYEQYF.

This sequence joins TRBV7-2 and TRBJ1-3; 8 positions agree with TRBD1. Losses at the gene ends were 5 bases for V and 5 bases for J; bases not matched to a gene: 8. Germline V gene sequence: CDR1 SGHTA, CDR2 FQGNSA. This CDR3 is 15 amino acids long. CDR3 sequence (DNA): TGTGCCAGCAGCCTCACCAGGACAGGGCGAAACACCATATATTTT. Protein product: CASSLTRTGRNTIYF.

The V gene is TRBV2, the J gene TRBJ1-6; D might be TRBD1 (5 bases). V was cut by 4 bases and J by 7 bases, with 11 bases left in between. CDR3 length: 14 residues. Germline assignment: CDR1 SNHLY and CDR2 FYNNEI. As DNA, the CDR3 is TGTGCCAGCAGTGCGACAGCGAGAAATTCACCCCTCCACTTT. Its protein product is CASSATARNSPLHF.

The V and J genes are TRBV4-3 and TRBJ2-2; D gene ambiguous. V lost 0 bases and J lost 3, with 11 bases in between. Germline V gives CDR1 LGHNA, CDR2 YSLEER. The length of the CDR3 is 16 residues. In nucleotides, the CDR3 is TGCGCCAGCAGCCAAGAGCCCAACGGGTACACCGGGGAGCTGTTTTTT. Protein product: CASSQEPNGYTGELFF.

V usage is TRBV7-8 and J usage is TRBJ2-1; 8 bases are a match to TRBD2. The CDR3 consists of 17 residues. Germline V CDR1 and CDR2: SGHVS, FQNEAQ. The trim removed 0 bases at V and 7 bases at J, leaving 11 bases unmatched. The CDR3 spells CASSLAQDGRVTNEQFF. The CDR3 DNA reads as TGTGCCAGCAGCTTAGCGCAGGACGGGAGGGTTACTAATGAGCAGTTCTTC.

The sample holds a few counts of this clone. The V gene is TRBV5-4, the J gene TRBJ2-5, with 9 nucleotides matching TRBD2. The junction had 4 bases not matched to a gene; V was cut back by 2 bases and J by 5 bases. Looked up from germline, CDR1 is SGHNT and CDR2 is YYREEE (reference sequence). The CDR3 contains 14 residues. CDR3 protein: CASSFWGLAETQYF. Written as DNA, the CDR3 is TGTGCCAGCAGCTTCTGGGGACTAGCCGAGACCCAGTACTTC.